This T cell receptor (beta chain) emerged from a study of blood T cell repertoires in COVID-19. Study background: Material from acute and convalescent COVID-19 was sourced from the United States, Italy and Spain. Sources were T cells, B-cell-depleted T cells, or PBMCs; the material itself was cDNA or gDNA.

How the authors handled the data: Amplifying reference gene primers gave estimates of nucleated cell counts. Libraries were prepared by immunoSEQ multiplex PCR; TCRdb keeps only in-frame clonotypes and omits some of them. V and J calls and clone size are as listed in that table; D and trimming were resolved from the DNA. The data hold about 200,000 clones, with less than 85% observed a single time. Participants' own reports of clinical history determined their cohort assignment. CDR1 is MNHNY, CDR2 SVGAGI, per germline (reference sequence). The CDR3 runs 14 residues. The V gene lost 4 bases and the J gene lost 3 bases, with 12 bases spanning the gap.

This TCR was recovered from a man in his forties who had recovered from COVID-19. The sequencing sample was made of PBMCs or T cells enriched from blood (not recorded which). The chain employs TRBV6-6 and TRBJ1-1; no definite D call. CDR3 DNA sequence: TGTGCCAGCAGTTCTGGGGTGAGGGACACTGAAGCTTTCTTT. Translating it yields CASSSGVRDTEAFF.